This entry features one T cell receptor beta chain sequence. This entry comes from a study of shared T cell receptors in the human thymus. V was pared by 5 bases and J by 2 bases, with 11 bases of the junction left unmatched. CDR1 is LGHNA and CDR2 is YSLEER in the germline V gene. CDR3 length: 17 residues. The repertoire was sequenced with immunoSEQ multiplex PCR; TCRdb's copy has only in-frame clones and lacks some. The sample holds about 660,000 clones, over 75% seen once. These data were also reused for a study on human thymus T cells.

V usage is TRBV4-3 and J usage is TRBJ2-1, with 8 positions matching TRBD1. This sequence was found in a boy in the first two years of life with a congenital heart defect. The sequenced sample was thymocytes. This CDR3 reads CASSRGQGDRTYNEQFF. The CDR3 DNA reads TGCGCCAGCAGCAGGGGACAAGGGGACAGGACCTACAATGAGCAGTTCTTC.